The clone carrying this TCR beta chain has just one count. The PCR made use of 60 Vbeta and 13 Jbeta primers. Data came from immunoSEQ multiplex PCR; TCRdb stores just in-frame clones and leaves some out. In the table there are about 130,000 clones, 78% of which are singletons. This entry belongs to a study of cytomegalovirus exposure and HLA in healthy donors. The sequenced material came from PBMCs. This clonotype originated in a female donor in good health and CMV-seronegative.

CDR3 protein: CASSSQAGDYNEQFF. The CDR3 DNA sequence: TGCGCCAGCAGCTCACAGGCAGGGGACTACAATGAGCAGTTCTTC. The chain combines TRBV5-1 with TRBJ2-1, with a weak D call TRBD1 (6 bases). The V end was cut by 3 bases, the J end by 3 bases, with 13 bases between. The CDR3 runs to 15 residues. Germline V lookup: CDR1 SGHRS, CDR2 YFSETQ. Supplemented by reference TRBV5-1 and TRBJ2-1, the full variable domain reads KAGVTQTPRYLIKTRGQQVTLSCSPISGHRSVSWYQQTPGQGLQFLFEYFSETQRNKGNFPGRFSGRQFSNSRSEMNVSTLELGDSALYLCASSSQAGDYNEQFFGPGTRLTVL.